Following are 24 T cell receptor beta chains from one sample sequenced in a study of blood T cell repertoires in COVID-19. Libraries were prepared by immunoSEQ multiplex PCR; TCRdb keeps only in-frame clonotypes and omits some of them. The table records approximately 280,000 clones, around 84% of them present only once. The sequenced sample was PBMCs or T cells enriched from blood (not recorded which). These receptors were collected from a man between 35 and 55 years old who had been exposed to COVID-19.

The V and J genes are TRBV9 and TRBJ2-5, with TRBD2 as a possible D gene (5 bases). This CDR3 spans 15 amino acids. V lost 0 bases and J 4 bases, leaving 13 bases between the germline ends. Germline CDR1 is SGDLS and CDR2 is YYNGEE. CDR3 amino acids: CASSVEAGVGETQYF. The CDR3 DNA reads TGTGCCAGCAGCGTAGAAGCCGGGGTCGGAGAGACCCAGTACTTC.

The V gene is TRBV6-4, the J gene TRBJ1-1; no firm D call. CDR3 length equals 13 residues. Per germline, CDR1 MRHNA and CDR2 SNTAGT. Trimming removed 6 bases at V and 1 base at J, with 9 bases between. The CDR3 here is CASSQEENTEAFF. The CDR3 DNA follows: TGTGCCAGCAGCCAAGAGGAGAACACTGAAGCTTTCTTT.

This chain uses TRBV7-3 with TRBJ2-4; TRBD1 matches 10 bases. The V and J ends lost 5 bases and 5 bases, in that order; junction bases with no gene match: 9. The CDR3 has 16 residues. Germline values: CDR1 SGHTA, CDR2 FQGTGA. For the CDR3, the DNA is TGTGCCAGCAGCCTGACGGGGACAGGGGTACAAAACATTCAGTACTTC. It codes for CASSLTGTGVQNIQYF.

J is TRBJ1-1 and V is TRBV12-3 or TRBV12-4, with D unclear. The CDR3 loop spans 12 amino acids. Trimming shortened V by 3 bases and J by 6 bases, and 8 bases separated the two germline ends. The CDR3 protein is CASSFGRAEAFF. The CDR3 region has the DNA TGTGCCAGCAGTTTTGGGAGGGCTGAAGCTTTCTTT.

This clone was detected only once. V usage is TRBV6-5 and J usage is TRBJ2-2, with TRBD1 matching 8 bases. The CDR3 consists of 15 residues. CDR1 MNHEY and CDR2 SVGAGI come from the germline V gene. The trim removed 5 bases at V and 7 bases at J, leaving 9 bases unmatched. CDR3 in DNA: TGTGCCAGCAGTACCTCGGACAGGGACGGCGGGGAGCTGTTTTTT. It translates to CASSTSDRDGGELFF.

This sequence joins TRBV29-1 and TRBJ2-7, with 8 bases aligning to TRBD1. This CDR3 comprises 15 residues. Losses at the gene ends were 5 bases for V and 5 bases for J; bases not matched to a gene: 14. CDR1 is SQVTM, CDR2 ANQGSEA, per germline. The CDR3 loop reads CSVTPGTGGMNEQYF. The CDR3 DNA is TGCAGCGTTACCCCCGGCACAGGGGGAATGAACGAGCAGTACTTC.

The rearrangement joins TRBV11-3 to TRBJ2-1, with a tentative D call TRBD2 (6 bases). Per the germline V gene, CDR1 is SGHNT and CDR2 is YENEEA. The ends were cut back, 1 base at V and 8 bases at J, with 21 bases in the middle. This CDR3 has 17 residues. DNA of the CDR3: TGTGCCAGCAGCTTAGTGTTAGGACCGGGAGCCGGGGATGAGCAGTTCTTC. Translation: CASSLVLGPGAGDEQFF.

This clone was detected only once. The V and J genes are TRBV18 and TRBJ1-1, with D possibly TRBD1 on 5 matching bases. The V gene lost 4 bases and the J gene lost 1 base, with 10 bases spanning the gap. There are 14 residues in the CDR3. Germline-derived CDR1 and CDR2 are KGHSH and LQKENI. The CDR3 coding sequence is TGTGCCAGCTCACTTCGGCAGGGGAACACTGAAGCTTTCTTT. Encoded protein: CASSLRQGNTEAFF.

The V gene is TRBV9, the J gene TRBJ2-3; tentative D call: TRBD1 (5 bases). CDR1 and CDR2 from the germline V gene are SGDLS and YYNGEE. The germline V and J ends were trimmed by 0 bases and 4 bases, with 12 bases remaining between them. This CDR3 has 15 amino acids. The CDR3 nucleotides read TGTGCCAGCAGCGTAGACCAGGGCCCGGCAGATACGCAGTATTTT. Protein product: CASSVDQGPADTQYF.

To note about this clone: Other DNA sequences in the sample encode the same CDR3. The chain is built from TRBV9 and TRBJ2-5; D is unresolved. CDR3 size: 13 residues. V lost 0 bases to trimming and J lost 0 bases, with 3 bases between them. The germline gives CDR1 SGDLS, CDR2 YYNGEE. CDR3 region: CASSVAYQETQYF. CDR3 nucleotides: TGTGCCAGCAGCGTAGCGTACCAAGAGACCCAGTACTTC.

V usage is TRBV20-1 and J usage is TRBJ2-1; tentatively, D is TRBD1 (6 bases). The CDR3 runs to 20 residues. Per the germline V gene, CDR1 is DFQATT and CDR2 is SNEGSKA (reference sequence). V dropped 6 bases and J dropped 10 bases, with 40 bases sitting between them. The CDR3 DNA is TGCAGTGCAAGTACCCCGACGGGGTCTCTGGGTTCCCAGGGGTTAAACGAGCAGTTCTTC. Amino acid sequence: CSASTPTGSLGSQGLNEQFF.

The CDR3 here is CASSLRSKTVRSGNTIYF. CDR3 sequence (DNA): TGCGCCAGCAGCTTGAGGAGTAAGACGGTTCGCTCTGGAAACACCATATATTTT. The rearrangement links TRBV5-1 to TRBJ1-3; D call uncertain. CDR1 and CDR2 from the germline V gene are SGHRS and YFSETQ. CDR3 length equals 18 residues. V was cut by 1 base and J by 0 bases, with 17 bases left in between.

The chain joins TRBV19 to TRBJ1-5; TRBD1 agrees at 9 bases. From germline, CDR1 is LNHDA and CDR2 SQIVND (reference sequence). This CDR3 has 15 amino acids. V dropped 6 bases and J dropped 6; count of bases not matched to a gene: 9. Here the CDR3 reads CASRQTGGSVQPQHF. Written as DNA, the CDR3 is TGTGCCAGTAGACAGACAGGGGGGAGCGTTCAGCCCCAGCATTTT.

The chain couples TRBV5-1 to TRBJ2-7; D is perhaps TRBD1 (5 bases). Germline V gives CDR1 SGHRS, CDR2 YFSETQ. The CDR3 runs 12 residues. With 4 bases removed from V and 1 base from J, the gap between germline ends came to 6 bases. CDR3 DNA: TGCGCCAGCAGCACAGGATCCTACGAGCAGTACTTC. Translated: CASSTGSYEQYF.

This clone was seen only a few times. The chain uses TRBV5-4 and TRBJ1-1; D may be TRBD1 (5 bases). Germline assignment: CDR1 SGHNT and CDR2 YYREEE (reference sequence). This CDR3 comprises 14 residues. Deletions cut 1 base from V and 5 bases from J, with 12 bases between. In DNA form, the CDR3 reads TGTGCCAGCAGCTTGCAATTGGGGCAGACTGAAGCTTTCTTT. Amino acids: CASSLQLGQTEAFF.

The chain links TRBV7-9 to TRBJ2-1; 11 bases map to TRBD2. CDR1 SEHNR and CDR2 FQNEAQ come from the germline V gene (reference sequence). This CDR3 contains 15 residues. J lost 4 bases, V lost 6 bases, and 5 bases had no gene match. This chain's CDR3 is CASRFGTSGYNEQFF. In DNA, the CDR3 is TGTGCCAGCAGATTCGGGACTAGCGGTTACAATGAGCAGTTCTTC.

V is TRBV9 and J is TRBJ1-3; D might be TRBD1 (5 bases). The germline gives CDR1 SGDLS, CDR2 YYNGEE. CDR3 length: 14 residues. V was trimmed by 4 bases and J by 4 bases, leaving 12 bases between them. CDR3 region: CASSNQGGGNTIYF. CDR3 bases: TGTGCCAGCAGCAACCAGGGTGGAGGAAACACCATATATTTT.

V usage is TRBV5-4 and J usage is TRBJ1-6, with D uncertain. The length of the CDR3 is 16 residues. The germline gives CDR1 SGHNT, CDR2 YYREEE (reference sequence). V lost 0 bases and J 7 bases, leaving 14 bases between the germline ends. The CDR3 region has the DNA TGTGCCAGCAGCTTGGGTGGACCCGGCGGGAATTCACCCCTCCACTTT. Protein product: CASSLGGPGGNSPLHF.

This clone was picked up one time. The rearrangement links TRBV5-4 to TRBJ2-2; maybe TRBD1 (5 bases). Trimming left V 0 bases short and J 5 bases short, with 20 bases between. The CDR3 contains 18 residues. CDR1 is SGHNT and CDR2 is YYREEE in the germline V gene (reference sequence). CDR3 in DNA: TGTGCCAGCAGCTTGGCCTCCTTGGGGCCAGCTGGGACCGGGGAGCTGTTTTTT. The encoded protein is CASSLASLGPAGTGELFF.

The V call is TRBV3-1 (or the pseudogene TRBV3-2), the J call TRBJ1-5; perhaps TRBD1 as D (6 bases). With 3 bases removed from V and 7 bases from J, the gap between germline ends came to 13 bases. Germline CDR1 is LGHDT and CDR2 is YNNKEL (reference sequence). The CDR3 is made up of 14 amino acids. DNA of the CDR3: TGTGCCAGCAGCCACGGGGGGCGCACCCAGCCCCAGCATTTT. Its translation is CASSHGGRTQPQHF.

The chain joins TRBV27 to TRBJ1-6, with TRBD1 identical over 7 bases. This CDR3 is 14 amino acids long. V shed 3 bases, J shed 6 bases, and the junction held 2 bases outside the gene matches. Germline V gives CDR1 MNHEY, CDR2 SMNVEV (reference sequence). This CDR3 is CASSLTGSNSPLHF. The DNA for the CDR3 is TGTGCCAGCAGTTTGACAGGGAGTAATTCACCCCTCCACTTT.

This chain joins TRBV4-2 and TRBJ2-2; 9 positions match TRBD2. Germline lookup yields CDR1 LGHNA and CDR2 YNFKEQ. The CDR3 spans 14 residues. The V and J ends lost 1 base and 10 bases, in that order; junction bases with no gene match: 4. DNA of the CDR3: TGTGCCAGCAGCCAAGTACTAGCGGGCGAGGAGCTGTTTTTT. Protein product: CASSQVLAGEELFF.

The genes are TRBV7-9 and TRBJ1-1; D gene uncertain. Germline V gives CDR1 SEHNR, CDR2 FQNEAQ (reference sequence). Trimming cost V 8 bases and J 1 base, with 14 bases left between them. The CDR3 has 14 residues. CDR3 in DNA: TGTGCCAGCGCCCCCGGGAGCGCGAACACTGAAGCTTTCTTT. Its protein is CASAPGSANTEAFF.

This clone was found a few times. The chain recombines TRBV12-3 or TRBV12-4 with TRBJ2-1, with a tentative D call TRBD2 (6 bases). V was cut by 8 bases and J by 5 bases, with 13 bases left in between. This CDR3 is 13 amino acids long. CDR3 coding DNA: TGTGCCAGCGATGGAGGCGGGGACAATGAGCAGTTCTTC. This encodes CASDGGGDNEQFF.